Listed here is a single T cell receptor (beta chain). Antigen: not known. This entry comes from a study of T cell responses to AZD1222 COVID-19 vaccine. General study results and limits: When two AZD1222 doses had been given, Spike-specific TCR breadth and depth rose. Nearly half of spike-specific TCRs reportedly go after variant regions that carry no mutations. Most donors were white British, females outnumbered males, and clonal diversity was possibly underestimated.

Method: immunoSEQ multiplex PCR; TCRdb's copy keeps in-frame clones and lacks some. The sample shows fewer than 120,000 clones, over 85% of them seen only once. The CDR3 covers 15 residues. Germline V CDR1 and CDR2: SGHRS, YFSETQ. V shed 0 bases and J 4 bases; nucleotides not matched to a gene: 5. J is TRBJ1-2 and V is TRBV5-1; TRBD1 matches 8 bases. The specimen was peripheral blood, collected 28 days after the second AZD1222 dose. The origin of this receptor is an adult who received the AZD1222 COVID-19 vaccine. The CDR3 protein is CASSLGGTGGYGYTF. In nucleotides, the CDR3 is TGCGCCAGCAGCTTGGGCGGTACAGGGGGCTATGGCTACACCTTC.